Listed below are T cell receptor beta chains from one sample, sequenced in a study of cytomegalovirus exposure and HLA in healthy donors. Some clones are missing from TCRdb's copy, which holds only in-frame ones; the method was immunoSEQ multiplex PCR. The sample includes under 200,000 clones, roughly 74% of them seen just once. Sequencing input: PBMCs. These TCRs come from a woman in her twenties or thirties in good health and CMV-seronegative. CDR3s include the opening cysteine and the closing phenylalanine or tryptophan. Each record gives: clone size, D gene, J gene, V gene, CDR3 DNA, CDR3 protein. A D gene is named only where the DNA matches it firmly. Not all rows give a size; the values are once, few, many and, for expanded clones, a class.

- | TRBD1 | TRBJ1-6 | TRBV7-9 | TGTGCCAGCAGCAAGGGACAGGCTTATTCACCCCTCCACTTT | CASSKGQAYSPLHF
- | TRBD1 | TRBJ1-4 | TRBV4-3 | TGCGCCAGCAGCCAAGAGTTAGGGACAGCGATAAATGAAAAACTGTTTTTT | CASSQELGTAINEKLFF
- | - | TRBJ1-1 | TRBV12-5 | TGTGCTAGTGGTTTGGACGTAGACACTGAAGCTTTCTTT | CASGLDVDTEAFF
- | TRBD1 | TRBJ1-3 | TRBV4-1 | TGCGCCAGCAGCCGTTACTCTTCCGGGACAGGGGTGGGAAACACCATATATTTT | CASSRYSSGTGVGNTIYF
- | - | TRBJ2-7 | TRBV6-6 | TGTGCCAGCAGTTACTCGATAGGGGTACTGTACTTC | CASSYSIGVLYF
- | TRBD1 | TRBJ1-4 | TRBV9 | TGTGCCAGCAGCGAGACAGGGGGTAATGAAAAACTGTTTTTT | CASSETGGNEKLFF
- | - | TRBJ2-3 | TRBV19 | TGTGCCAGTAGTATAAGACTCGTCCTAGATACGCAGTATTTT | CASSIRLVLDTQYF
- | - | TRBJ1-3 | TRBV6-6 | TGTGCCACCACGCAGTCAGGGAATGGAAACACCATATATTTT | CATTQSGNGNTIYF
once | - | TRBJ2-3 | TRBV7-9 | TGTGCCAGCACGAGACTAACTAGCACAGATACGCAGTATTTT | CASTRLTSTDTQYF
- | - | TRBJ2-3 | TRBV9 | TGTGCCAGCAGCGTAGCTACTGAGGGGGGGGGTCGTAGCACAGATACGCAGTATTTT | CASSVATEGGGRSTDTQYF
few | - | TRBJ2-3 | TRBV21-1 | TGTGCCAGCAGCAAAGTTTTAAGGACAGGGGGCACCGATACGCAGTATTTT | CASSKVLRTGGTDTQYF